The clone carrying this T cell receptor (beta chain) has a handful of counts. Its target is unknown. These data originate in a study of T cell repertoires in cytomegalovirus infection. Background on the study: It can be stated that public TCR beta signatures indicated CMV infection as well as a matching HLA type.

Per the germline V gene, CDR1 is MNHEY and CDR2 is SVGEGT. The J segment lost 0 bases and the V segment lost 6 bases, leaving 11 bases of the junction unmatched. This CDR3 contains 18 residues. Study results and caveats: Within the response measured ex vivo, HLA-C-restricted CMV-specific TCR beta clonotypes were dominant. Summed frequency of public TCR beta families distinguished CMV carriers with the relevant HLA.

TCRdb re-analysed the reads in MiXCR, keeping a single row per CDR3 protein. The sample contains some 400,000 distinct CDR3 sequences, around 18% of which appear only once. Sequencing was performed on PBMCs. V usage is TRBV6-2 or TRBV6-3 and J usage is TRBJ2-1, with TRBD2 identical over 10 bases. The source is a human donor in good health (CMV status not recorded). Some clones in this sample may be carry-over from other donors' samples. The CDR3 nucleotides are TGTGCCAGCAGACGATGGGGACTAGCGCGGAGCTCCTACAATGAGCAGTTCTTC. Residues: CASRRWGLARSSYNEQFF.